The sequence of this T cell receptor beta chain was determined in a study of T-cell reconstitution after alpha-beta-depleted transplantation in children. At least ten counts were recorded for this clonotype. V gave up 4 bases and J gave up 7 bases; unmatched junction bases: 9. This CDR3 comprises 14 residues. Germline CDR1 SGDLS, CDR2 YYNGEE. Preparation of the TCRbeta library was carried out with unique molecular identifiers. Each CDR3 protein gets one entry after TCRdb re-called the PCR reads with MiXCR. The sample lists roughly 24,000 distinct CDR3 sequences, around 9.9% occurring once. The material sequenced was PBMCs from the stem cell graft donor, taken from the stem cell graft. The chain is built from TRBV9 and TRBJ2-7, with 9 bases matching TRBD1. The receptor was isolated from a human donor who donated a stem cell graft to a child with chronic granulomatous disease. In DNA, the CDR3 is TGTGCCAGCAGCCCAGGGACAGGGTCTTTTGAGCAGTACTTC. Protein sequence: CASSPGTGSFEQYF.